This is a list of T cell receptor beta chains from one sample in a study of OX40 agonist ivuxolimab in advanced cancers. The table came from immunoSEQ multiplex PCR; TCRdb's copy has only in-frame clones and leaves some out. In the table there are tens of thousands of clones, more than 75% of which are singletons. Sequenced material: CD4+ or CD8+ T cells sorted from blood, taken in a trial of the OX40 agonist ivuxolimab. The receptors shown here come from an adult with an advanced solid tumor such as melanoma, head and neck, liver or kidney cancer. Each CDR3 is given with its conserved first and last residue. A D gene is named only where the DNA matches it firmly. Clone size appears in some rows only: once, few, many, or a class for an expanded clone.

TRBJ2-6 NA NA 14 TRBV7-9 CASSLGSGANVLTF TGTGCCAGCAGCTTAGGAAGTGGGGCCAACGTCCTGACTTTC
TRBJ2-5 NA NA 14 TRBV19 CASTMTGFGGTQYF TGTGCCAGTACCATGACGGGATTCGGCGGGACCCAGTACTTC
TRBJ2-1 once NA 12 TRBV18 CASSMGVNEQFF TGTGCCAGCTCCATGGGAGTCAATGAGCAGTTCTTC
TRBJ2-1 NA NA 13 TRBV19 CASRGQGGNEQFF TGTGCCAGTAGGGGGCAGGGAGGCAATGAGCAGTTCTTC
TRBJ2-5 NA NA 13 TRBV9 CASSGQGFETQYF TGTGCCAGCAGCGGTCAGGGATTCGAGACCCAGTACTTC
TRBJ2-1 NA NA 13 TRBV28 CASQRAAYNEQFF TGTGCCAGCCAGAGGGCTGCCTACAATGAGCAGTTCTTC
TRBJ1-4 NA NA 15 TRBV4-2 CASSQAGGGGEKLFF TGTGCCAGCAGCCAAGCTGGGGGGGGAGGTGAAAAACTGTTTTTT
TRBJ2-7 NA NA 14 TRBV2 CASSERQSSYEQYF TGTGCCAGCAGTGAAAGGCAGAGCTCCTACGAGCAGTACTTC
TRBJ2-1 NA TRBD2 18 TRBV14 CASSQDKLAGGLVYEQFF TGTGCCAGCAGCCAAGACAAGCTAGCGGGGGGGCTAGTCTATGAGCAGTTCTTC
TRBJ2-7 NA NA 13 TRBV19 CASSRPGSYEQYF TGTGCCAGTAGCCGCCCGGGGTCCTACGAGCAGTACTTC
TRBJ2-7 NA NA 13 TRBV18 CANSPDPSDEQYF TGTGCCAACTCACCTGACCCTTCGGATGAGCAGTACTTC
TRBJ2-5 NA NA 15 TRBV10-1 CASSESTQAPETQYF TGCGCCAGCAGTGAGTCGACCCAGGCACCCGAGACCCAGTACTTC
TRBJ2-3 NA NA 16 TRBV7-3 CASSSLKAANTDTQYF TGTGCCAGCAGCTCCCTAAAGGCCGCGAACACAGATACGCAGTATTTT
TRBJ1-2 few TRBD1 16 TRBV18 CASSLPGQGNDYGYTF TGTGCCAGCTCACTACCGGGACAGGGAAACGACTATGGCTACACCTTC
TRBJ2-1 once TRBD2 17 TRBV28 CASSSTSGRSSYNEQFF TGTGCCAGCAGTTCGACTAGCGGGAGGAGCTCCTACAATGAGCAGTTCTTC
TRBJ2-1 NA NA 16 TRBV5-1 CASSPRGRSSYNEQFF TGCGCCAGCAGCCCCAGGGGCCGAAGCTCCTACAATGAGCAGTTCTTC